The 27 T cell receptor beta chains in this list originate from one sample, sequenced in a study of T cell changes during pregnancy in multiple sclerosis. Here immunoSEQ multiplex PCR was the method, and the copy in TCRdb shows in-frame clones only, minus some. This sample has more than 85,000 clones; approximately 92% occur once, and the top ten carry 1% to 1.5%. The sequencing here drew on peripheral blood, taken in the second trimester of pregnancy. These receptors all come from a female donor with multiple sclerosis, enrolled in a pregnancy study.

The chain employs TRBV18 and TRBJ1-2; TRBD1 matches 7 bases. This CDR3 is 15 amino acids long. The junction had 6 bases not matched to a gene; V was cut back by 3 bases and J by 2 bases. CDR1 KGHSH and CDR2 LQKENI come from the germline V gene. The CDR3 sequence is CASSPADRTNYGYTF. The CDR3 DNA reads as TGTGCCAGCTCACCTGCGGACAGGACCAACTATGGCTACACCTTC.

This clone appeared a few times. The rearrangement joins TRBV19 to TRBJ1-1, with TRBD1 matching 9 bases. CDR1 is LNHDA, CDR2 SQIVND, per germline (reference sequence). The CDR3 loop spans 15 amino acids. With 5 bases clipped from V and 1 base from J, the junction kept 5 bases outside the gene matches. CDR3 loop: CASSSPGQGNTEAFF. The DNA for the CDR3 is TGTGCCAGTAGTTCTCCGGGACAGGGGAACACTGAAGCTTTCTTT.

Written as DNA, the CDR3 is TGTGCCAGTACTAACAGGGAGAACACTGAAGCTTTCTTT. Translation gives CASTNRENTEAFF. V is TRBV19 and J is TRBJ1-1, with D tentatively TRBD1 (6 bases). This CDR3 comprises 13 residues. Trimming stripped 7 bases from V and 1 base from J, with 10 bases between. Germline CDR1 is LNHDA and CDR2 is SQIVND (reference sequence).

The chain combines TRBV14 with TRBJ2-7, with TRBD1 matching 7 bases. V lost 4 bases and J lost 4; bases outside the gene matches: 10. There are 15 residues in the CDR3. CDR1 is SGHDN, CDR2 FVKESK, per germline. CDR3 sequence (DNA): TGTGCCAGCAGCCCACACTCAGGGGGTCGGTACGAGCAGTACTTC. Protein: CASSPHSGGRYEQYF.

This chain uses TRBV27 with TRBJ2-6; D is unclear. The ends were cut back, 3 bases at V and 0 bases at J, with 12 bases in the middle. The CDR3 has 17 residues. The germline gives CDR1 MNHEY, CDR2 SMNVEV (reference sequence). The CDR3 loop reads CASSFSSKPSGANVLTF. CDR3 sequence (DNA): TGTGCCAGCAGTTTCTCCAGTAAACCCTCTGGGGCCAACGTCCTGACTTTC.

The chain combines TRBV29-1 with TRBJ2-3; TRBD1 matches 9 bases. V was clipped by 6 bases and J by 1 base; unmatched bases: 14. Looked up from germline, CDR1 is SQVTM and CDR2 is ANQGSEA. The CDR3 contains 17 residues. CDR3 nucleotides: TGCAGCGTCGACAGGGGGGTATCCATGTGGGGCACAGATACGCAGTATTTT. Translation gives CSVDRGVSMWGTDTQYF.

Only a few counts were recorded for this clone. The gene calls are TRBV27 and TRBJ1-1; D remains unclear. CDR3 length: 12 residues. Germline V CDR1 and CDR2: MNHEY, SMNVEV (reference sequence). Trimming stripped 5 bases from V and 10 bases from J, with 14 bases between. The CDR3 loop reads CASSPPGMAAFF. Here the CDR3 DNA reads TGTGCCAGCAGTCCCCCAGGAATGGCAGCTTTCTTT.

The V and J genes are TRBV25-1 and TRBJ2-7; D is unclear. Trimming shortened V by 4 bases and J by 3 bases, and 10 bases separated the two germline ends. This CDR3 is 13 amino acids long. Germline CDR1 reads MGHDK; CDR2 reads SYGVNS. CDR3 loop: CASSVNSLYEQYF. DNA for the CDR3: TGTGCCAGCAGTGTTAACTCACTCTACGAGCAGTACTTC.

The chain uses TRBV18 and TRBJ2-5, with D possibly matching TRBD2 (6 bases). The CDR3 is 13 residues long. CDR1 and CDR2 (germline): KGHSH, LQKENI. Trimming stripped 5 bases from V and 1 base from J, with 8 bases between. This CDR3 is CASSRDSQETQYF. The CDR3, as DNA: TGTGCCAGCTCAAGGGACTCCCAAGAGACCCAGTACTTC.

V usage is TRBV5-6 and J usage is TRBJ2-1; 9 bases map to TRBD2. V trimming: 0 bases; J trimming: 1 base; junction bases outside the gene matches: 5. Germline CDR1 reads SGHDT; CDR2 reads YYEEEE. The CDR3 totals 17 residues. CDR3 DNA: TGTGCCAGCAGCTTGGTGGCGGGAGGGACATCCTACAATGAGCAGTTCTTC. Translating gives CASSLVAGGTSYNEQFF.

The gene calls are TRBV7-2 and TRBJ1-4; D remains ambiguous. CDR3 size: 14 residues. V lost 1 base and J 0 bases, leaving 3 bases between the germline ends. Germline V gives CDR1 SGHTA, CDR2 FQGNSA. CDR3 residues: CASSLDSTNEKLFF. The CDR3 region has the DNA TGTGCCAGCAGCTTAGACTCAACTAATGAAAAACTGTTTTTT.

The rearrangement links TRBV7-6 to TRBJ2-7, with 9 bases matching TRBD2. With 1 base clipped from V and 2 bases from J, the junction kept 6 bases outside the gene matches. The CDR3 length is 16 residues. The germline V gene has CDR1 SGHVS and CDR2 FNYEAQ. CDR3: CASSLGSSGGTYEQYF. The CDR3 coding sequence is TGTGCCAGCAGCTTAGGATCCAGCGGGGGGACCTACGAGCAGTACTTC.

The gene calls are TRBV30 and TRBJ1-2; unclear D gene. The CDR3 runs 11 residues. Germline CDR1 reads GTSNPN; CDR2 reads SVGIG (reference sequence). Trimming stripped 8 bases from V and 5 bases from J, with 12 bases between. The CDR3 protein is CALGLSYGYTF. CDR3 bases: TGTGCCCTCGGACTGAGTTATGGCTACACCTTC.

V usage is TRBV29-1 and J usage is TRBJ2-7; D is possibly TRBD1 (6 bases). The CDR3 has 12 amino acids. Germline lookup yields CDR1 SQVTM and CDR2 ANQGSEA. The V and J ends lost 4 bases and 5 bases respectively, with 12 bases between them. This chain's CDR3 is CSVGGGYDEQYF. In DNA, the CDR3 is TGCAGCGTTGGAGGGGGATACGACGAGCAGTACTTC.

V is TRBV25-1 and J is TRBJ1-1; 8 bases agree with TRBD1. CDR3 length: 13 residues. The germline gives CDR1 MGHDK, CDR2 SYGVNS. V lost 6 bases and J lost 3; bases outside the gene matches: 3. The CDR3 sequence: CASRGTGDTEAFF. The CDR3 DNA reads as TGTGCCAGCAGAGGGACAGGAGACACTGAAGCTTTCTTT.

The V and J genes are TRBV6-1 and TRBJ1-5; D is perhaps TRBD1 (6 bases). With 2 bases removed from V and 5 bases from J, the gap between germline ends came to 13 bases. This CDR3 region has 15 residues. Germline loops: CDR1 MNHNS, CDR2 SASEGT. CDR3 nucleotides: TGTGCCAGCAGTGAAAGCAGGGGAAGGGATCAGCCCCAGCATTTT. Protein product: CASSESRGRDQPQHF.

The J gene is TRBJ1-4, the V gene TRBV6-6; possible D gene TRBD1, 6 bases. Trimming removed 5 bases at V and 4 bases at J, with 14 bases between. The CDR3 has 15 amino acids. CDR1 and CDR2 from the germline V gene are MNHNY and SVGAGI (reference sequence). CDR3 residues: CASSLLRGGNEKLFF. CDR3 DNA sequence: TGTGCCAGCAGTCTCCTCAGGGGCGGTAATGAAAAACTGTTTTTT.

J is TRBJ2-3 and V is TRBV9, with 13 bases aligning to TRBD2. With 0 bases clipped from V and 7 bases from J, the junction kept 5 bases outside the gene matches. The CDR3 has 16 amino acids. CDR1 is SGDLS and CDR2 is YYNGEE in the germline V gene. CDR3 sequence: CASSVGGLAGKNTQYF. The CDR3 bases are TGTGCCAGCAGCGTAGGGGGACTAGCGGGGAAGAATACGCAGTATTTT.

This clone was found once. The chain joins TRBV30 to TRBJ1-2; tentative D call: TRBD1 (6 bases). CDR1 and CDR2 (germline): GTSNPN, SVGIG (reference sequence). The V end lost 7 bases, the J end lost 10 bases, and 19 bases lay between the germline ends. This CDR3 spans 12 amino acids. CDR3 sequence reads: CAFTSPDSHYTF. The CDR3, as DNA: TGTGCCTTCACTTCCCCGGACAGTCACTACACCTTC.

The genes are TRBV5-1 and TRBJ2-5; 9 bases map to TRBD2. Per the germline V gene, CDR1 is SGHRS and CDR2 is YFSETQ. The CDR3 is 16 residues long. V dropped 4 bases and J dropped 2; count of bases not matched to a gene: 9. CDR3 loop: CASSPRGRDIQETQYF. CDR3 sequence (DNA): TGCGCCAGCAGCCCCCGCGGGAGGGACATTCAAGAGACCCAGTACTTC. Variable domain in full (rest from reference TRBV5-1 and TRBJ2-5): KAGVTQTPRYLIKTRGQQVTLSCSPISGHRSVSWYQQTPGQGLQFLFEYFSETQRNKGNFPGRFSGRQFSNSRSEMNVSTLELGDSALYLCASSPRGRDIQETQYFGPGTRLLVL.

This clone was seen once. This sequence joins TRBV5-6 and TRBJ2-3; unclear D gene. V gave up 1 base and J gave up 5 bases, with 8 bases separating them. Germline CDR1 and CDR2: SGHDT and YYEEEE. The CDR3 consists of 13 residues. The CDR3 coding sequence is TGTGCCAGCAGCTTGCCCAGATTAGATACGCAGTATTTT. It specifies CASSLPRLDTQYF.

The sample holds one count of this clone. This chain uses TRBV6-1 with TRBJ1-5, with 8 nucleotides matching TRBD1. CDR3 length equals 17 residues. J lost 1 base, V lost 1 base, and 6 bases had no gene match. Germline CDR1 and CDR2: MNHNS and SASEGT. This CDR3 is CASSEGAGGASNQPQHF. CDR3 in DNA: TGTGCCAGCAGTGAAGGGGCAGGGGGCGCGAGCAATCAGCCCCAGCATTTT.

This clone was counted between two and nine times. The rearrangement links TRBV2 to TRBJ1-6, with a tentative D call TRBD1 (6 bases). Trimming took off 5 bases at V and 6 bases at J, with 17 bases between the two ends. The CDR3 has 16 residues. Germline V gives CDR1 SNHLY, CDR2 FYNNEI. DNA of the CDR3: TGTGCCAGCAGTCCCCTACAGGGAAGGCCTAATTCACCCCTCCACTTT. Amino acid sequence: CASSPLQGRPNSPLHF.

The genes are TRBV6-1 and TRBJ1-5, with D possibly TRBD1 on 6 matching bases. Trimming took 2 bases from V and 11 from J, leaving 13 bases between them. The germline CDR1 and CDR2 sequences are MNHNS and SASEGT. CDR3 size: 13 residues. CDR3 sequence (DNA): TGTGCCAGCAGTGAACTCGGTAGGGGGTCCCAGCATTTT. Translation gives CASSELGRGSQHF.

V usage is TRBV11-2 and J usage is TRBJ2-5; D may be TRBD1 (6 bases). CDR3 length equals 15 residues. CDR1 SGHAT and CDR2 FQNNGV come from the germline V gene. Trimming cost V 2 bases and J 4 bases, with 14 bases left between them. CDR3 sequence (DNA): TGTGCCAGCAGCTTATCTGGGGGCGTTGGAGAGACCCAGTACTTC. Translating gives CASSLSGGVGETQYF.

The chain combines TRBV6-5 with TRBJ2-1; the D is unclear. CDR3 length: 15 residues. Trimming took off 2 bases at V and 8 bases at J, with 16 bases between the two ends. The V gene's germline CDR1 is MNHEY and CDR2 SVGAGI. The CDR3 bases are TGTGCCAGCAGTTACCGACGACCGACGGGTGATGAGCAGTTCTTC. Translating gives CASSYRRPTGDEQFF.

The V call is TRBV9, the J call TRBJ2-1, with D possibly being TRBD1 (5 bases). CDR3 length equals 14 residues. Trimming removed 0 bases at V and 8 bases at J, with 12 bases between. Germline V gene lookup returns CDR1 SGDLS and CDR2 YYNGEE. The CDR3 is CASSVEGVSDEQFF. As DNA, the CDR3 is TGTGCCAGCAGCGTAGAAGGGGTTTCGGATGAGCAGTTCTTC.